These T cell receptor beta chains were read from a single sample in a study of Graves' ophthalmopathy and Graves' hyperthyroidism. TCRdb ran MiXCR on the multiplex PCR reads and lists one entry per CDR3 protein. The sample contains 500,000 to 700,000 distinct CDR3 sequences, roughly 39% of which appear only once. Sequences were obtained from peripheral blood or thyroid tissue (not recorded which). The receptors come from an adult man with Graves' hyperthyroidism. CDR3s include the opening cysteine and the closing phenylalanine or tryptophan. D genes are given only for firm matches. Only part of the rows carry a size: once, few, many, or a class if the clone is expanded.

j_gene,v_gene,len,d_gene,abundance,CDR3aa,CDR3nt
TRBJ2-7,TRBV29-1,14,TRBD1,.,CSVDGTGLYNEQYF,TGCAGCGTTGACGGGACAGGACTTTACAATGAGCAGTACTTC
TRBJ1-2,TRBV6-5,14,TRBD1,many,CASSSPGTVYGYTF,TGTGCCAGCAGTAGTCCCGGGACAGTCTATGGCTACACCTTC
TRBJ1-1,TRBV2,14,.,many,CASSGSGTNTEAFF,TGTGCCAGCAGTGGGTCCGGGACAAACACTGAAGCTTTCTTT
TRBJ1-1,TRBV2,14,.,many,CASRQGQLNTEAFF,TGTGCCAGCCGCCAGGGCCAACTGAACACTGAAGCTTTCTTT
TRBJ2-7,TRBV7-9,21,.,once,CASSLFMSTHLLPRQVYEQYF,TGTGCCAGCAGCTTGTTCATGTCCACACACCTACTACCGAGACAGGTCTACGAGCAGTACTTC
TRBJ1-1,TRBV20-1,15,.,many,CSARGLQGSNTEAFF,TGCAGTGCTAGAGGCTTACAGGGTTCGAACACTGAAGCTTTCTTT
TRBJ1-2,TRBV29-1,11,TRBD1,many,CSVWTGGGYTF,TGCAGCGTTTGGACAGGGGGCGGCTACACCTTC
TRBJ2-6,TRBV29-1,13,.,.,CSRRLSGANVLTF,TGCAGTCGTAGGCTCTCTGGGGCCAACGTCCTGACTTTC
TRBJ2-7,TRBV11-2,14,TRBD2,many,CASSLWGRAYEQYF,TGTGCCAGCAGCTTATGGGGGAGGGCCTACGAGCAGTACTTC
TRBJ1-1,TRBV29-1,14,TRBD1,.,CSSLTGGRSTEAFF,TGCAGCAGCTTGACAGGGGGCAGGAGTACTGAAGCTTTCTTT
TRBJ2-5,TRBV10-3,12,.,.,CAIRGNQETQYF,TGTGCCATCAGGGGTAACCAAGAGACCCAGTACTTC
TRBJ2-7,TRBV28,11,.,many,CASSPRREQYF,TGTGCCAGCAGCCCAAGGAGGGAGCAGTACTTC
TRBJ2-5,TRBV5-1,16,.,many,CASSLVAVSPQETQYF,TGCGCCAGCAGCTTGGTTGCGGTCAGCCCTCAAGAGACCCAGTACTTC
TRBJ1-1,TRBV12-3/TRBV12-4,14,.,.,CASSPQVVDTEAFF,TGTGCCAGCAGTCCACAAGTTGTTGACACTGAAGCTTTCTTT
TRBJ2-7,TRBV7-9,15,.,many,CASSYGAALDYEQYF,TGTGCCAGCAGCTATGGGGCGGCTTTGGACTACGAGCAGTACTTC
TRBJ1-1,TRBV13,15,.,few,CASSCRDGKNTEAFF,TGTGCCAGCAGCTGCCGGGACGGCAAGAACACTGAAGCTTTCTTT
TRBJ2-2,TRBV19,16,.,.,CASSPRTGRPSGELFF,TGTGCCAGTAGCCCTAGGACCGGACGCCCGTCCGGGGAGCTGTTTTTT
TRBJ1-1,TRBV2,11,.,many,CASSDPAEAFF,TGTGCCAGCAGTGATCCGGCTGAAGCTTTCTTT
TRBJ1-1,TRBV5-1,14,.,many,CASSLTPENTEAFF,TGCGCCAGCAGCTTGACTCCAGAGAACACTGAAGCTTTCTTT
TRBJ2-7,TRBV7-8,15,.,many,CASSFSPRQPYEQYF,TGTGCCAGCAGCTTTAGTCCGAGGCAGCCCTACGAGCAGTACTTC
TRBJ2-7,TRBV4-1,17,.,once,CASSQDSLRGTPYEQHF,TGCGCCAGCAGCCAAGACTCTCTTCGAGGTACCCCCTACGAGCAGCACTTC
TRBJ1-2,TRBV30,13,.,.,CAWSNGNDYGYTF,TGTGCCTGGAGTAATGGGAATGACTATGGCTACACCTTC
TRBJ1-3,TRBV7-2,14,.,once,CASSSYRDANTIYF,TGTGCCAGCAGCTCCTACAGGGACGCGAACACCATATATTTT
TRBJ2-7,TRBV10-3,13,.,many,CAISERNTYEQYF,TGTGCCATCAGTGAGCGGAATACCTACGAGCAGTACTTC
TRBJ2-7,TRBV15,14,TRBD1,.,CATSSDRDYYEQYF,TGTGCCACCAGCAGTGACAGGGATTACTACGAGCAGTACTTC
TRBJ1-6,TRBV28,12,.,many,CASSFRVSPLHF,TGTGCCAGCAGTTTTCGGGTATCACCCCTCCACTTT
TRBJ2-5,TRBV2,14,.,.,CASSESGYQETQYF,TGTGCCAGCAGTGAATCGGGGTATCAAGAGACCCAGTACTTC
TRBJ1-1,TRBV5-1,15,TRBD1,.,CASSWGTGGNTEAFF,TGCGCCAGCAGCTGGGGGACAGGGGGGAACACTGAAGCTTTCTTT
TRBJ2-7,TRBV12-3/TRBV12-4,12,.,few,CASRTDFDVQYF,TGTGCCAGCAGGACCGACTTCGACGTGCAGTACTTC
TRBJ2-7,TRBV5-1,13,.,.,CASSLNSGREQYF,TGCGCCAGCAGCTTGAATTCGGGTAGAGAGCAGTACTTC
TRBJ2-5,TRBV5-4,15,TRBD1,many,CASSGTGRVQETQYF,TGTGCCAGCAGCGGGACAGGGCGCGTCCAAGAGACCCAGTACTTC
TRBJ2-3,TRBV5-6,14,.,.,CASSSSRVSDTQYF,TGTGCCAGCAGCTCCTCCCGAGTGTCAGATACGCAGTATTTT
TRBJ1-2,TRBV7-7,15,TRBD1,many,CASSPQGTEDYGYTF,TGTGCTAGCAGTCCACAGGGGACGGAGGACTATGGCTACACCTTC
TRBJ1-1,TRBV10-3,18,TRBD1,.,CASSWDPMTGALSTEAFF,TGTGCCAGCAGTTGGGACCCTATGACAGGGGCCCTTTCCACTGAAGCTTTCTTT
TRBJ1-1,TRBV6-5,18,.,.,CASSSSGGQILRGTEAFF,TGTGCCAGCAGTTCTAGCGGGGGGCAAATTCTCCGGGGCACTGAAGCTTTCTTT
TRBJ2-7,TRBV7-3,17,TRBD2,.,CASSTPTASGRPYEQYF,TGTGCCAGCAGTACTCCGACAGCTAGCGGGAGGCCCTACGAGCAGTACTTC
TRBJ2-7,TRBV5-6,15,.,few,CASSLYRTEKNEQYF,TGTGCCAGCAGCTTATACAGGACAGAAAAAAACGAGCAGTACTTC
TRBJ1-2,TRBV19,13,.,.,CASTLQGIYGYTF,TGTGCCAGCACTCTTCAGGGGATCTATGGCTACACCTTC
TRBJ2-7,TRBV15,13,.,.,CATSSRDKYEQYF,TGTGCCACCAGCAGCCGCGACAAGTACGAGCAGTACTTC
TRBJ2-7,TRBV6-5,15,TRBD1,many,CASSSEGQGDGEQYF,TGTGCCAGCAGTTCCGAGGGACAGGGAGACGGCGAGCAGTACTTC
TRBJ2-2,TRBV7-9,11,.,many,CASSYAGELFF,TGTGCCAGCAGTTACGCGGGGGAGCTGTTTTTT
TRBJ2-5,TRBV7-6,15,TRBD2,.,CAGSQGLAEQETQYF,TGTGCCGGCAGCCAGGGACTAGCGGAACAAGAGACCCAGTACTTC
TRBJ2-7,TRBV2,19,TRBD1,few,CASSGMGQGGNLRSYEQYF,TGTGCCAGCAGTGGAATGGGACAGGGGGGGAATCTGCGGTCCTACGAGCAGTACTTC
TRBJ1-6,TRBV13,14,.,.,CASSLKGGGSPLHF,TGTGCCAGCAGCTTGAAGGGCGGGGGCTCACCCCTCCACTTT
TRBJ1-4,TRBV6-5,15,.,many,CASSRVFGYNEKLFF,TGTGCCAGCAGCCGTGTTTTTGGGTATAATGAAAAACTGTTTTTT